These 20 T cell receptor beta chains were all obtained from the same sample, sequenced in a study of regulatory T cells in long-lasting Graves disease. The time point denotes: persistent/refractory GD, antithyroid drugs over 5 years with positive TRAb. Making the TCR library involved RNA that had been extracted from PBMCs. TCR beta libraries were built with iRepertoire HTBI primers and Arm-PCR of CDR3 regions. TCRdb redid the calling of the multiplex PCR reads with MiXCR, one entry per CDR3 protein. This sample has 400,000 to 500,000 distinct CDR3 sequences, with around a fifth found just once. The specimen was peripheral blood mononuclear cells (PBMCs), collected when the disease was refractory, from a patient treated with antithyroid drugs. These receptor sequences come from a female donor with Graves disease.

In this sample, this clonotype turned up many times. The V and J genes are TRBV7-9 and TRBJ1-2; D gene unclear. CDR3 length: 13 residues. Germline CDR1 reads SEHNR; CDR2 reads FQNEAQ (reference sequence). V gave up 6 bases and J gave up 3 bases, with 11 bases separating them. Here the CDR3 reads CASSFTADYGYTF. The DNA of the CDR3 is TGTGCCAGCAGTTTTACGGCTGACTATGGCTACACCTTC.

This clonotype came up many times. The rearrangement joins TRBV12-3 or TRBV12-4 to TRBJ1-5; D ambiguous. The length of the CDR3 is 15 residues. V gave up 6 bases and J gave up 0 bases, with 12 bases separating them. The DNA of the CDR3 is TGTGCCAGCAGCCCCGGACCTTATAGCAATCAGCCCCAGCATTTT. Its protein product is CASSPGPYSNQPQHF.

This clonotype was observed many times. The chain has TRBV28 and TRBJ1-6; D not resolved. V was clipped by 6 bases and J by 10 bases, with 13 bases between them. Germline values: CDR1 MDHEN, CDR2 SYDVKM. The CDR3 covers 13 residues. The CDR3 is CASRPWSGSPLHF. The DNA of the CDR3 is TGTGCCAGCAGGCCTTGGTCGGGATCACCCCTCCACTTT.

This clonotype was detected a few times. V gene TRBV27 combines with J gene TRBJ1-1; 7 positions agree with TRBD1. The ends lost 5 bases at V and 4 bases at J; junction bases unmatched: 4. CDR3 length: 13 residues. CDR1 and CDR2 from the germline V gene are MNHEY and SMNVEV (reference sequence). CDR3 region: CASSRTGSTEAFF. CDR3 bases: TGTGCCAGCAGTCGGACAGGAAGCACTGAAGCTTTCTTT.

This clonotype was observed a few times. V usage is TRBV20-1 and J usage is TRBJ1-1; 7 nucleotides agree with TRBD1. V lost 0 bases and J lost 4; bases outside the gene matches: 2. Germline CDR1 DFQATT, CDR2 SNEGSKA (reference sequence). This CDR3 is 13 amino acids long. CDR3 region: CSARDQGGTEAFF. In nucleotides, the CDR3 is TGCAGTGCTAGAGACCAGGGGGGCACTGAAGCTTTCTTT.

This clonotype has at least ten counts. The V gene is TRBV7-9, the J gene TRBJ2-7; D gene ambiguous. The CDR3 covers 14 residues. Germline V gene sequence: CDR1 SEHNR, CDR2 FQNEAQ (reference sequence). Trimming pared 4 bases from V and 2 bases from J, leaving 12 bases between. As DNA, the CDR3 is TGTGCCAGCAGCTCCCATAGTACGGCCTACGAGCAGTACTTC. Its translation: CASSSHSTAYEQYF.

This clonotype was detected a few times. V usage is TRBV3-1 and J usage is TRBJ2-2; no definite D call. V lost 2 bases, J lost 6 bases, and 7 bases lay in between. The CDR3 sequence is 13 residues long. The germline V gene encodes CDR1 LGHDT and CDR2 YNNKEL (reference sequence). CDR3 amino acids: CASSQRGAGELFF. Written as DNA, the CDR3 is TGTGCCAGCAGCCAACGAGGAGCCGGGGAGCTGTTTTTT.

This clonotype came up many times. This chain connects TRBV16 to TRBJ1-2, with TRBD1 as a possible D gene (5 bases). With 0 bases removed from V and 1 base from J, the gap between germline ends came to 6 bases. Germline CDR1 is KGHSY and CDR2 is FQNENV. This CDR3 spans 14 amino acids. Here the CDR3 reads CASSQSRGNYGYTF. The CDR3 nucleotides are TGTGCCAGCAGCCAATCGAGGGGTAACTATGGCTACACCTTC.

V and J are TRBV11-3 and TRBJ2-7; D may correspond to TRBD1 or TRBD2 (6 bases each). This CDR3 spans 14 amino acids. Germline loops: CDR1 SGHNT, CDR2 YENEEA. V was cut by 0 bases and J by 3 bases, with 9 bases left in between. The CDR3 region has the DNA TGTGCCAGCAGCTTAGACGGGGGCGGCTACGAGCAGTACTTC. This translates into CASSLDGGGYEQYF.

V gene TRBV7-2 combines with J gene TRBJ2-1; D not certain. V was pared by 3 bases and J by 0 bases, with 9 bases between. The CDR3 has 15 residues. Germline V gene sequence: CDR1 SGHTA, CDR2 FQGNSA. The CDR3, as DNA: TGTGCCAGCAGCTTCGACCGGAGCTCCTACAATGAGCAGTTCTTC. Amino acids: CASSFDRSSYNEQFF. The whole variable domain, filled in from reference TRBV7-2 and TRBJ2-1, reads GAGVSQSPSNKVTEKGKDVELRCDPISGHTALYWYRQSLGQGLEFLIYFQGNSAPDKSGLPSDRFSAERTGGSVSTLTIQRTQQEDSAVYLCASSFDRSSYNEQFFGPGTRLTVL.

Many counts were recorded for this clonotype. This chain links TRBV28 with TRBJ1-5, with D possibly being TRBD1 (5 bases). The germline V gene encodes CDR1 MDHEN and CDR2 SYDVKM. V gave up 6 bases and J gave up 7 bases, with 22 bases separating them. The CDR3 consists of 16 residues. The CDR3, as DNA: TGTGCCAGCAGCCCAGGGCAGGGCCCTCTCCTACAGCCCCAGCATTTT. Its translation: CASSPGQGPLLQPQHF.

This clonotype was seen a few times. The genes are TRBV7-2 and TRBJ2-7, with D perhaps TRBD2 (6 bases). Looked up from germline, CDR1 is SGHTA and CDR2 is FQGNSA. This CDR3 region has 14 residues. The V end was cut by 3 bases, the J end by 2 bases, with 11 bases between. CDR3 loop: CASSFAGSPYEQYF. CDR3 DNA sequence: TGTGCCAGCAGCTTTGCGGGGTCTCCCTACGAGCAGTACTTC.

Regarding this clonotype: A much larger clone is a single base away; this may be a read error. This chain uses TRBV6-1 with TRBJ1-2; D is unclear. CDR3 length: 13 residues. With 3 bases removed from V and 2 bases from J, the gap between germline ends came to 7 bases. Germline V gene sequence: CDR1 MNHNS, CDR2 SASEGT. This CDR3 reads CASSDGENYGYTF. CDR3 DNA sequence: TGTGCCAGCAGTGATGGGGAAAACTATGGCTACACCTTC.

This clonotype showed up just a few times. The genes are TRBV20-1 and TRBJ2-2; 9 positions match TRBD1. With V trimmed by 3 bases and J by 4 bases, 3 bases remained unmatched. The CDR3 covers 14 residues. CDR1 and CDR2 (germline): DFQATT, SNEGSKA (reference sequence). The CDR3 region is CSARSGQGTGELFF. The CDR3 DNA reads as TGCAGTGCTAGGTCGGGACAGGGCACCGGGGAGCTGTTTTTT.

The table lists this clonotype with a few counts. The chain couples TRBV29-1 to TRBJ1-1; D unclear. Germline V gene lookup returns CDR1 SQVTM and CDR2 ANQGSEA. V lost 2 bases, J lost 5 bases, and 9 bases lay in between. The CDR3 is 12 amino acids. This CDR3 is CSVEKMGTEAFF. For the CDR3, the DNA is TGCAGCGTTGAAAAAATGGGGACTGAAGCTTTCTTT.

This clonotype was picked up a small number of times. This rearrangement joins TRBV4-1 to TRBJ1-2; possible D gene TRBD1, 6 bases. Looked up from germline, CDR1 is MGHRA and CDR2 is YSYEKL. The CDR3 runs to 15 residues. V gave up 5 bases and J gave up 9 bases, with 22 bases separating them. CDR3 coding DNA: TGCGCCAGCAGCATTAACAGGGATCGAGTTAATCGCTACACCTTC. Translated: CASSINRDRVNRYTF.

This clonotype showed up many times. The genes are TRBV6-1 and TRBJ1-1; D is perhaps TRBD1 (5 bases). The CDR3 length is 13 residues. V was pared by 4 bases and J by 3 bases, with 9 bases between. From germline, CDR1 is MNHNS and CDR2 SASEGT. This chain's CDR3 is CASSVQEDTEAFF. Written as DNA, the CDR3 is TGTGCCAGCAGTGTACAGGAGGACACTGAAGCTTTCTTT.

This clonotype was seen more than once but under ten times. The chain has TRBV29-1 and TRBJ2-7, with D maybe TRBD1 (5 bases). The CDR3 is 13 residues long. Trimming removed 5 bases at V and 5 bases at J, with 16 bases between. Germline loops: CDR1 SQVTM, CDR2 ANQGSEA. CDR3 coding DNA: TGCAGCGTTCGACAGCCAATCTTGAACGAGCAGTACTTC. Amino acid sequence: CSVRQPILNEQYF.

The sample holds a few counts of this clonotype. J is TRBJ2-7 and V is TRBV5-1, with D perhaps TRBD1 (6 bases). Trimming cost V 4 bases and J 6 bases, with 14 bases left between them. Germline V gene data show CDR1 as SGHRS and CDR2 as YFSETQ. The CDR3 covers 13 residues. CDR3 loop: CASSPATGREQYF. The CDR3, as DNA: TGCGCCAGCAGCCCAGCAACAGGGCGCGAGCAGTACTTC. Using reference TRBV5-1 and TRBJ2-7 for the parts outside the CDR3, the full variable domain is KAGVTQTPRYLIKTRGQQVTLSCSPISGHRSVSWYQQTPGQGLQFLFEYFSETQRNKGNFPGRFSGRQFSNSRSEMNVSTLELGDSALYLCASSPATGREQYFGPGTRLTVT.

The chain is built from TRBV28 and TRBJ2-5; 10 bases fit TRBD1. Germline V gene sequence: CDR1 MDHEN, CDR2 SYDVKM. The CDR3 covers 14 residues. The junction had 5 bases not matched to a gene; V was cut back by 5 bases and J by 5 bases. CDR3 region: CASSITGQGETQYF. The CDR3 nucleotides are TGTGCCAGCAGTATTACGGGACAGGGGGAGACCCAGTACTTC.